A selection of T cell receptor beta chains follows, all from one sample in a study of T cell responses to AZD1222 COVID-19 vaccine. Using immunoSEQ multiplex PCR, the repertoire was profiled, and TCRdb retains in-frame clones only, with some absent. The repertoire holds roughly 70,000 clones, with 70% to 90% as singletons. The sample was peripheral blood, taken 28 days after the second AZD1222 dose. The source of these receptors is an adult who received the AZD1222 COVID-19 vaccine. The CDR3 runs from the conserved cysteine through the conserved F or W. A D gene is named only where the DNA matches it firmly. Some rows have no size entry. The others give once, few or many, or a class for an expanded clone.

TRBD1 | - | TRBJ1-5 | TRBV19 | TGTGCCAGTAGACCACTGGACAGGGACCATCAGCCCCAGCATTTT | CASRPLDRDHQPQHF
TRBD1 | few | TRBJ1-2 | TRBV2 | TGTGCCAGCAAGGCGGGACAGGGGGCAGACTATGGCTACACCTTC | CASKAGQGADYGYTF
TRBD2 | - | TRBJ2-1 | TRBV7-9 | TGTGCCAGCAGCTCCCGAGAGATGACTAGCGGGAGGGCCGGGAATGAGCAGTTCTTC | CASSSREMTSGRAGNEQFF
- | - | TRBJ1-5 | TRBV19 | TGTGCCAGTAGTATCGGGAGGGTTAAAAGAATCAATCAGCCCCAGCATTTT | CASSIGRVKRINQPQHF
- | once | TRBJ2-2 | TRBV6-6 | TGTGCCAGCAGGCTGCGAACCGGGGAGCTGTTTTTT | CASRLRTGELFF
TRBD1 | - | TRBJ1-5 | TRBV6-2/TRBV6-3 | TGTGCCAGCAGTTACCCGCGACAGGGTGGGAATCAGCCCCAGCATTTT | CASSYPRQGGNQPQHF
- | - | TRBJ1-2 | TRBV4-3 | TGCGCCAGCAGCCAAGGGACAGTCCTGGCTTATGGCTACACCTTC | CASSQGTVLAYGYTF
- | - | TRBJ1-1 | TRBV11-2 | TGTGCCAGCAGCCAGAACCAGGGGACTGAAGCTTTCTTT | CASSQNQGTEAFF
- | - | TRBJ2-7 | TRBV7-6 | TGTGCCAGCAGCTCAACCCTTACGGAGAGCTCCTACGAGCAGTACTTC | CASSSTLTESSYEQYF
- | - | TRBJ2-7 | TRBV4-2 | TGTGCCAGCAGCCCGGGGCTACCAACGCCCTACGAGCAGTACTTC | CASSPGLPTPYEQYF
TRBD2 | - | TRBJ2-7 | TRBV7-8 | TGTGCCAGCAGCTCTGGCCCCACTAGCGGGAACTACGAGCAGTACTTC | CASSSGPTSGNYEQYF
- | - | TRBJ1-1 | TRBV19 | TGTGCCAGTGGGTTCCGGGACGCCCGCATGAACACTGAAGCTTTCTTT | CASGFRDARMNTEAFF
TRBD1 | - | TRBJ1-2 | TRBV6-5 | TGTGCCAGCAGCGGAGGGGGCACGGGCTATGGCTACACCTTC | CASSGGGTGYGYTF
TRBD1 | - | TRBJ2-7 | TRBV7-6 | TGTGCCAGCAGCTTAGTGGTCCGAGACAGGGTCCACGAGCAGTACTTC | CASSLVVRDRVHEQYF
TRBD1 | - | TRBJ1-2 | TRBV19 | TGTGCCAGTATTGACGACAGGGTGGGCTATGGCTACACCTTC | CASIDDRVGYGYTF
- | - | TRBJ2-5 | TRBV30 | TGTGCCTGGAGGCCGGGCAGTAAAGAGACCCAGTACTTC | CAWRPGSKETQYF
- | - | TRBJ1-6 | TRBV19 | TGTGCCAGTAGTATTACAGGACAGCGTTCACCCCTCCACTTT | CASSITGQRSPLHF
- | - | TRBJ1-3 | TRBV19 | TGTGCCAGTGAAGCTAAATCTGGAAACACCATATATTTT | CASEAKSGNTIYF
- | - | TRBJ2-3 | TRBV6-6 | TGTGCCAGCAGTTACGACCGCACAGATACGCAGTATTTT | CASSYDRTDTQYF
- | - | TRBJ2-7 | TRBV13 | TGTGCCAGCAGCTCCGGACGGTCCGAGCAGTACTTC | CASSSGRSEQYF
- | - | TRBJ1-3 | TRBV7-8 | TGTGCCAGCAGCTTAGGACACTCTGGAAACACCATATATTTT | CASSLGHSGNTIYF
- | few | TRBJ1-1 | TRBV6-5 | TGTGCCAGCAGTTACTCCGGGGTCGGGAACACTGAAGCTTTCTTT | CASSYSGVGNTEAFF
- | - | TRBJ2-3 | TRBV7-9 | TGTGCCAGCAGCTACCTAGGGGGTCCCACAGATACGCAGTATTTT | CASSYLGGPTDTQYF
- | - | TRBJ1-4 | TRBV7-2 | TGTGCCAGCAGCCTAAGACAGCACGCAACTAATGAAAAACTGTTTTTT | CASSLRQHATNEKLFF
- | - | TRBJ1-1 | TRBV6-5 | TGTGCCAGCAGTTACGCAGGGCTCACTGAAGCTTTCTTT | CASSYAGLTEAFF
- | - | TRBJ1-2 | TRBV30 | TGTGCCTGGAGAGGGGGGCTATCGGGGTTTAACTATGGCTACACCTTC | CAWRGGLSGFNYGYTF
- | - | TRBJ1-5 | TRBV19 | TGTGCCAGTACCCTGGGGGGGGCCTCCACGGGGCCCCAGCATTTT | CASTLGGASTGPQHF
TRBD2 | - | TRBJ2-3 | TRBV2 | TGTGCCAGCAGCGGTGTAGGCGGGAGGACTCGCACAGATACGCAGTATTTT | CASSGVGGRTRTDTQYF
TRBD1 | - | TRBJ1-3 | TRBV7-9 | TGTGCCAGCAGCTCTCCGGGACAGGTATATTCTGGAAACACCATATATTTT | CASSSPGQVYSGNTIYF
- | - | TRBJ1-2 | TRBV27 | TGTGCCAGCAGTTTATACGGGCATGGCTACACCTTC | CASSLYGHGYTF
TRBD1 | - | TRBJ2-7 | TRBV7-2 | TGTGCCAGCAGCTTAGGGGCCGGACAGGGGGTGCAGCAGTACTTC | CASSLGAGQGVQQYF
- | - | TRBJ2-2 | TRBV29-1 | TGCAGCGTCGGGGGACAGTTCACCGGGGAGCTGTTTTTT | CSVGGQFTGELFF
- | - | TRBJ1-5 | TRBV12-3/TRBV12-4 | TGTGCCAGCAGCAATAGAGGACAGAGCCAGCATTTT | CASSNRGQSQHF
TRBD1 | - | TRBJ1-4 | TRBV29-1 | TGCAGCCCAGAATTTGCCCCGCCGGGACAGGGTTTGGAAAAACTGTTTTTT | CSPEFAPPGQGLEKLFF
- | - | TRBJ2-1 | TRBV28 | TGTGCCAGCAGCCCTATCGGGGATAGTCACAATGAGCAGTTCTTC | CASSPIGDSHNEQFF
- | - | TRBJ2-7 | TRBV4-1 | TGCGCCAGCAGCCAAGATTGGGGGGGCGGAGGGTACGAGCAGTACTTC | CASSQDWGGGGYEQYF
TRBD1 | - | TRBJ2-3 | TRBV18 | TGTGCCAGCTCACCGCTAGGGACAGGATTCGAAGATACGCAGTATTTT | CASSPLGTGFEDTQYF
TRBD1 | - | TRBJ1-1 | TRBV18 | TGTGCCAGCTCACCACGGCAGGGGGACACTGAAGCTTTCTTT | CASSPRQGDTEAFF
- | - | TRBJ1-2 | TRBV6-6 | TGTGCCAGCAGTTACGGGCACCTTAGAGCATACACCTTC | CASSYGHLRAYTF
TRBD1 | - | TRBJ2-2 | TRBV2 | TGTGCCAGCAAGAAGCAGGGGGACACCGGGGAGCTGTTTTTT | CASKKQGDTGELFF
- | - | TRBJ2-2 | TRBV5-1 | TGCGCCAGCAGCCCCGCCTCCAACACCGGGGAGCTGTTTTTT | CASSPASNTGELFF
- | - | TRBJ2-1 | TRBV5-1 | TGCGCCAGCAGCTTGGGCAATGAGCAGTTCTTC | CASSLGNEQFF
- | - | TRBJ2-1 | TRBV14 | TGTGCCAGCAGCCAACCGCTAGGCCAGGTCGAGCAGTTCTTC | CASSQPLGQVEQFF
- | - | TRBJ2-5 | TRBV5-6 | TGTGCCAGCAGCTTCCAACTCCAAGAGACCCAGTACTTC | CASSFQLQETQYF